The clone carrying this T cell receptor (beta chain) came up a few times. The antigen is unknown. Treatment indicated: roughly 10-day PBMC culture with coronavirus spike peptide pools or control peptides (ViraFEST assay). The CDR3 sequence is 16 residues long. The V end lost 5 bases, the J end lost 1 base, and 16 bases lay between the germline ends. Germline V CDR1 and CDR2: LNHDA, SQIVND (reference sequence). The data belong to a study of vaccination and CD4 T cells after COVID-19. Overall study: Fewer than ten convalescent cases were mild and one was severe, and all had been SARS-CoV-2 positive by nasal swab PCR. Spike peptides, overlapping and drawn from SARS-CoV-2, HCoV-NL63, HCoV-OC43 and HCoV-229E, were used to stimulate cells.

Oncomine TCR Beta short-read sequencing was applied to DNA from cultured CD4+ T cells. TCRdb independently ran MiXCR on the PCR reads; one entry per CDR3 protein. This table holds over 10,000 distinct CDR3 sequences, roughly 43% found once. General study findings and limits: Only after vaccination were a median around 83% of convalescents' reactive clones seen.

Sequencing was performed on CD4+ T cells from blood, cultured in vitro. The clonotype was recovered from a human donor who had recovered from COVID-19. This sequence joins TRBV19 and TRBJ2-3; a weak D match, TRBD2 (5 bases). CDR3 protein: CASSPSLGGRTDTQYF. The CDR3, as DNA: TGTGCCAGTAGTCCTTCCCTGGGCGGGCGCACAGATACGCAGTATTTT.